Shown below are 26 T cell receptor beta chains from a single sample sequenced in a study of beta chain features in type 1 diabetes. Expressed TCRB transcripts got sequenced, as all isolated RNA was reverse transcribed. Libraries were prepared by immunoSEQ multiplex PCR; TCRdb keeps only in-frame clonotypes and omits some of them. The sample contains some 660,000 clones, more than 13% of which appear only once. No antigen has been assigned to these receptors. Broader study findings: For Type 1 diabetes patients, all four CD4+ subsets carried TCRB CDR3s that were moderately but significantly shorter.

The sample comprised naive CD4+ T cells from blood. The receptors stem from a young man with type 1 diabetes.

V is TRBV14 and J is TRBJ1-5, with 8 bases fitting TRBD1. The CDR3 covers 13 residues. Germline assignment: CDR1 SGHDN and CDR2 FVKESK. The trim removed 5 bases at V and 7 bases at J, leaving 4 bases unmatched. The DNA for the CDR3 is TGTGCCAGCAGCTCTGGACAGGGACAGCCCCAGCATTTT. Amino acids: CASSSGQGQPQHF. Full variable domain (missing parts from reference TRBV14 and TRBJ1-5): EAGVTQFPSHSVIEKGQTVTLRCDPISGHDNLYWYRRVMGKEIKFLLHFVKESKQDESGMPNNRFLAERTGGTYSTLKVQPAELEDSGVYFCASSSGQGQPQHFGDGTRLSIL.

CDR3 nucleotides: TGTGCCTGGAGTGTGGATTGGAACACCGGGGAGCTGTTTTTT. Translated, it gives CAWSVDWNTGELFF. This chain links TRBV30 with TRBJ2-2; the D is unclear. Germline CDR1 and CDR2: GTSNPN and SVGIG (reference sequence). The CDR3 is 14 residues long. The V end was cut by 0 bases, the J end by 1 base, with 6 bases between. The whole variable domain, remainder taken from reference TRBV30 and TRBJ2-2, is SQTIHQWPATLVQPVGSPLSLECTVEGTSNPNLYWYRQAAGRGLQLLFYSVGIGQISSEVPQNLSASRPQDRQFILSSKKLLLSDSGFYLCAWSVDWNTGELFFGEGSRLTVL.

This clone has more than one count but fewer than ten. The chain recombines TRBV18 with TRBJ2-1; 7 positions match TRBD2. Per germline, CDR1 KGHSH and CDR2 LQKENI. V shed 3 bases and J 8 bases; nucleotides not matched to a gene: 13. The CDR3 is made up of 16 amino acids. CDR3 region: CASSPSLATRRDEQFF. DNA of the CDR3: TGTGCCAGCTCACCGTCACTAGCGACCCGGAGGGATGAGCAGTTCTTC.

This chain joins TRBV5-1 and TRBJ2-3; the match to TRBD1 covers 7 bases. CDR3 length: 15 residues. The ends lost 3 bases at V and 2 bases at J; junction bases unmatched: 6. In germline, CDR1 is SGHRS, CDR2 YFSETQ. As DNA, the CDR3 is TGCGCCAGCAGCTCCCCGACAGGGTCCACAGATACGCAGTATTTT. This translates into CASSSPTGSTDTQYF.

This rearrangement joins TRBV19 to TRBJ1-1, with a weak D call TRBD1 (6 bases). Trimming shortened V by 7 bases and J by 4 bases, and 7 bases separated the two germline ends. The CDR3 spans 11 residues. Germline lookup yields CDR1 LNHDA and CDR2 SQIVND (reference sequence). The CDR3 loop reads CASTGATEAFF. In DNA form, the CDR3 reads TGTGCCAGTACGGGGGCCACTGAAGCTTTCTTT.

This clone was counted a few times. The gene calls are TRBV9 and TRBJ1-2; D is possibly TRBD1 (5 bases). Germline CDR1 SGDLS, CDR2 YYNGEE. CDR3 length equals 16 residues. V lost 0 bases and J 4 bases, leaving 16 bases between the germline ends. The CDR3 is CASSVAPRTRGYGYTF. In nucleotides, the CDR3 is TGTGCCAGCAGCGTAGCCCCTAGAACAAGGGGCTATGGCTACACCTTC.

This chain connects TRBV7-2 to TRBJ2-7; D perhaps matches TRBD1 (6 bases). V shed 5 bases and J shed 7 bases, with 18 bases lying between them. Germline-derived CDR1 and CDR2 are SGHTA and FQGNSA. The CDR3 is 14 residues long. Here the CDR3 reads CASSPVGTSREQYF. DNA for the CDR3: TGTGCCAGCAGCCCTGTGGGGACATCTAGGGAGCAGTACTTC.

The chain couples TRBV5-4 to TRBJ2-5, with a tentative D call TRBD1 (5 bases). The germline CDR1 and CDR2 sequences are SGHNT and YYREEE (reference sequence). The CDR3 consists of 15 residues. V was clipped by 0 bases and J by 5 bases, with 14 bases between them. CDR3 amino acids: CASSLGQRQGETQYF. The DNA of the CDR3 is TGTGCCAGCAGCTTGGGCCAGCGCCAGGGTGAGACCCAGTACTTC.

This clone was counted a few times. This chain links TRBV10-2 with TRBJ2-1; no firm D call. With 3 bases removed from V and 12 bases from J, the gap between germline ends came to 12 bases. The CDR3 is made up of 12 amino acids. Germline V CDR1 and CDR2: WSHSY, SAAADI. CDR3: CASSDPTPSQFF. CDR3 nucleotide sequence: TGCGCCAGCAGTGACCCGACCCCGTCGCAGTTCTTC.

This clone turned up a few times. This chain uses TRBV23-1 with TRBJ2-6; D is unclear. TRBV23-1 is an ORF; its function is uncertain. The CDR3 is 15 residues long. The V end lost 0 bases, the J end lost 3 bases, and 6 bases lay between the germline ends. CDR3 sequence: CASSQSLGGANVLTF. CDR3 coding DNA: TGCGCCAGCAGTCAATCGCTAGGTGGGGCCAACGTCCTGACTTTC.

J is TRBJ1-2 and V is TRBV4-3; D uncertain. CDR3 length: 13 amino acids. Trimming left V 1 base short and J 4 bases short, with 7 bases between. CDR1 is LGHNA, CDR2 YSLEER, per germline. The CDR3 loop is CASSQAMGYGYTF. CDR3 in DNA: TGCGCCAGCAGCCAAGCTATGGGCTATGGCTACACCTTC.

Only a few counts were recorded for this clone. V usage is TRBV30 and J usage is TRBJ2-5; D is undetermined. Germline CDR1 GTSNPN, CDR2 SVGIG (reference sequence). The V end was cut by 3 bases, the J end by 5 bases, with 10 bases between. The CDR3 is made up of 12 amino acids. DNA for the CDR3: TGTGCCTGGAGCGACCGAAGGGAGACCCAGTACTTC. It yields the protein CAWSDRRETQYF. The entire variable domain, with the rest obtained from reference TRBV30 and TRBJ2-5, is as follows: SQTIHQWPATLVQPVGSPLSLECTVEGTSNPNLYWYRQAAGRGLQLLFYSVGIGQISSEVPQNLSASRPQDRQFILSSKKLLLSDSGFYLCAWSDRRETQYFGPGTRLLVL.

There are a few counts of this clone. Other DNA variants within this sample encode the same CDR3. V and J are TRBV20-1 and TRBJ2-7; D is unclear. Germline V gene data show CDR1 as DFQATT and CDR2 as SNEGSKA (reference sequence). This CDR3 contains 10 residues. V lost 3 bases and J lost 4, with 4 bases in between. The CDR3 here is CSASGYEQYF. CDR3 in DNA: TGCAGTGCTAGCGGATACGAGCAGTACTTC.

This clone has just a few counts. The J gene is TRBJ2-3, the V gene TRBV7-2, with D unresolved. V gave up 1 base and J gave up 0 bases, with 5 bases separating them. This CDR3 is built from 14 residues. Germline V lookup: CDR1 SGHTA, CDR2 FQGNSA. CDR3 loop: CASSLEGSTDTQYF. CDR3 bases: TGTGCCAGCAGCTTAGAGGGTAGCACAGATACGCAGTATTTT. Complete variable domain (other parts from reference TRBV7-2 and TRBJ2-3): GAGVSQSPSNKVTEKGKDVELRCDPISGHTALYWYRQSLGQGLEFLIYFQGNSAPDKSGLPSDRFSAERTGGSVSTLTIQRTQQEDSAVYLCASSLEGSTDTQYFGPGTRLTVL.

The genes are TRBV30 and TRBJ2-3; D tentatively fits TRBD1 or TRBD2 (5 bases each). The CDR3 sequence is 14 residues long. Trimming stripped 5 bases from V and 1 base from J, with 13 bases between. Looked up from germline, CDR1 is GTSNPN and CDR2 is SVGIG (reference sequence). The CDR3 DNA reads as TGTGCCTGGGAGCGAGGGGTTGGCACAGATACGCAGTATTTT. Encoded protein: CAWERGVGTDTQYF.

There are a few counts of this clone. The chain joins TRBV4-2 to TRBJ1-1; D might be TRBD1 (6 bases). The CDR3 has 15 residues. Trimming took off 0 bases at V and 3 bases at J, with 11 bases between the two ends. Germline CDR1 LGHNA, CDR2 YNFKEQ. CDR3 nucleotide sequence: TGTGCCAGCAGCCAAGAGGGGAAGGGGGACACTGAAGCTTTCTTT. Amino acid sequence: CASSQEGKGDTEAFF.

Notes on this clone: The same CDR3 also results from other DNA sequences found in this sample. The chain has TRBV6-5 and TRBJ1-5; unclear D gene. Germline CDR1 MNHEY, CDR2 SVGAGI. The CDR3 is 13 residues long. Deletions cut 3 bases from V and 0 bases from J, with 3 bases between. Written as DNA, the CDR3 is TGTGCCAGCAGTTATGGTAGCAATCAGCCCCAGCATTTT. Protein sequence: CASSYGSNQPQHF.

A note on this clone: A junction end diverges from the germline sequence, so it may reflect a read error. The sample carries other DNA sequences with the same CDR3. The chain carries TRBV10-3 and TRBJ2-3; possible D gene TRBD1, 7 bases. This CDR3 is 12 amino acids long. Germline loops: CDR1 ENHRY, CDR2 SYGVKD. This CDR3 is CAISQGEDTQYF. The CDR3 DNA follows: TGTGCCATCAGTCAGGGGGAGGATACTCAGTATTTT.

The chain couples TRBV5-4 to TRBJ1-4; TRBD1 might be the D (5 bases). There are 14 residues in the CDR3. Deletions cut 4 bases from V and 4 bases from J, with 11 bases between. Germline V gives CDR1 SGHNT, CDR2 YYREEE (reference sequence). The CDR3 sequence is CASSPRGYNEKLFF. The CDR3 DNA is TGTGCCAGCAGCCCTCGGGGGTATAATGAAAAACTGTTTTTT.

The V gene is TRBV7-6, the J gene TRBJ2-7, with D perhaps matching TRBD1 (5 bases). The CDR3 covers 11 residues. Trimming shortened V by 5 bases and J by 9 bases, and 11 bases separated the two germline ends. Germline CDR1 SGHVS, CDR2 FNYEAQ. The CDR3 region has the DNA TGTGCCAGCAGCCCAGGGTCCGTGCAGTACTTC. It yields the protein CASSPGSVQYF.

This clone was seen more than once but under ten times. The chain joins TRBV11-2 to TRBJ1-1, with no clear D. From germline, CDR1 is SGHAT and CDR2 FQNNGV. CDR3 length: 12 residues. V was shortened by 5 bases and J by 8 bases, with 12 bases between the two germline ends. As DNA, the CDR3 is TGTGCCAGCAGCCGTTCGCAGGTCGAAGCTTTCTTT. Its translation is CASSRSQVEAFF.

In its sample, this clone was seen a few times. The chain combines TRBV7-3 with TRBJ2-1; D perhaps matches TRBD2 (5 bases). Germline V lookup: CDR1 SGHTA, CDR2 FQGTGA. The V gene lost 4 bases and the J gene lost 5 bases, with 24 bases spanning the gap. CDR3 length: 18 residues. The CDR3 region is CASSSHSLLVGVDNEQFF. DNA for the CDR3: TGTGCCAGCAGCTCTCACAGCCTACTAGTTGGTGTTGACAATGAGCAGTTCTTC.

This clone was seen more than once but under ten times. This chain connects TRBV4-1 to TRBJ2-3; 9 nucleotides line up with TRBD2. Trimming took 3 bases from V and 0 from J; bases not matched to a gene: 4. The germline gives CDR1 MGHRA, CDR2 YSYEKL. This CDR3 region has 16 residues. The CDR3 DNA reads as TGCGCCAGCAGCCAGCCGACTAGCGGTAGCACAGATACGCAGTATTTT. It specifies CASSQPTSGSTDTQYF.

The rearrangement joins TRBV6-5 to TRBJ1-1, with no clear D. The V end was cut by 6 bases, the J end by 4 bases, with 6 bases between. The CDR3 loop spans 11 amino acids. Germline V gene sequence: CDR1 MNHEY, CDR2 SVGAGI. DNA for the CDR3: TGTGCCAGCAGCCGAAGCACTGAAGCTTTCTTT. Residues: CASSRSTEAFF.

J is TRBJ2-7 and V is TRBV7-2; 9 bases are a match to TRBD1. This CDR3 region has 15 residues. The trim removed 5 bases at V and 1 base at J, leaving 6 bases unmatched. The germline V gene encodes CDR1 SGHTA and CDR2 FQGNSA. The CDR3 loop reads CASSPGGTGSYEQYF. The CDR3 DNA is TGTGCCAGCAGCCCCGGGGGGACAGGGTCCTACGAGCAGTACTTC.

J is TRBJ2-5 and V is TRBV11-2; TRBD2 might be the D (5 bases). The CDR3 sequence is 14 residues long. The V end was cut by 6 bases, the J end by 4 bases, with 15 bases between. Per germline, CDR1 SGHAT and CDR2 FQNNGV. CDR3: CASSFTRDRETQYF. CDR3 nucleotide sequence: TGTGCCAGCAGTTTTACGAGGGATAGAGAGACCCAGTACTTC.